This entry lists 6 T cell receptor beta chains sequenced from one sample in a study of T cell clonality in common variable immunodeficiency (dated by TCRdb to the mid-2010s). General findings and caveats noted by the study authors: CVID TCRbeta sequences were reported to have fewer deletions and N-nucleotide insertions and to lack highly modified clones with 13 or more V deletions.

Preparation of the library involved the immunoSEQ multiplex PCR assay. Sourced from immuneACCESS, this table was stored by TCRdb with only in-frame sequences that have V and J called. A share of the clones is absent; for the studies checked, an unresolved V gene accounts for under half, and the remainder has no known explanation. In this sample the table shows about 25,000 clones, and no singletons are among them. The ten largest account for approximately 3.8% of the sample. The antigens for these receptors are not known. Sequenced material: peripheral blood mononuclear cells. The receptors come from a human donor with common variable immunodeficiency.

The CDR3 sequence is CASSITLGREWGRRLYEQYF. The CDR3 bases that were read are TGTGCCAGTAGTATCACCCTTGGGCGGGAATGGGGGCGAAGACTCTACGAG. The chain couples TRBV19 to TRBJ2-7; possibly TRBD1 or TRBD2 for D (6 bases each). The read terminates 3 residues ahead of where the CDR3 ends, so the germline J gene completes it. Germline-derived CDR1 and CDR2 are LNHDA and SQIVND (reference sequence). CDR3 length equals 20 residues. V was trimmed by 3 bases and J by 3 bases, leaving 30 bases between them.

On this clone: The read terminates 3 residues before the CDR3 end, so the remaining end is supplied by the germline J gene. V gene TRBV7-3 combines with J gene TRBJ2-7, with a possible D match to TRBD2 (6 bases). The ends were cut back, 1 base at V and 0 bases at J, with 10 bases in the middle. The length of the CDR3 is 15 residues. Per germline, CDR1 SGHTA and CDR2 FQGTGA. The CDR3 sequence is CASSLSGASSYEQYF. The CDR3 bases that were read are TGTGCCAGCAGCTTAAGCGGGGCCAGCTCCTACGAG.

The sample holds many counts of this clone. The missing CDR3 end, 3 residues past where the read stops, is filled in from the germline J gene. The chain uses TRBV20-1 and TRBJ2-1; D is unclear. V was shortened by 6 bases and J by 6 bases, with 9 bases between the two germline ends. Germline V CDR1 and CDR2: DFQATT, SNEGSKA (reference sequence). The CDR3 spans 11 residues. The CDR3 sequence is CSAISVNEQFF. CDR3 DNA (partial): TGCAGTGCCATCAGCGTCAATGAG.

This clone was seen many times. The read comes to an end 3 residues before the CDR3 does, leaving the germline J gene to fill in the end. The chain is built from TRBV11-2 and TRBJ2-1, with a weak D call TRBD1 (6 bases). Looked up from germline, CDR1 is SGHAT and CDR2 is FQNNGV. V shed 0 bases and J shed 9 bases, with 12 bases lying between them. The CDR3 length is 14 residues. CDR3 amino acids: CASSLDRTGLEQFF. CDR3 DNA (partial): TGTGCCAGCAGCTTAGACAGAACAGGGCTTGAG.

This clone was detected many times. The read is 3 residues too short to cover the CDR3 end, so that end is filled in from the germline J gene. The rearrangement links TRBV7-6 to TRBJ2-3, with D uncertain. Germline CDR1 reads SGHVS; CDR2 reads FNYEAQ. Trimming took 1 base from V and 3 from J, leaving 5 bases between them. The CDR3 is 13 amino acids. The CDR3 region is CASSLGPTDTQYF. The sequenced part of the CDR3 DNA is TGTGCCAGCAGCTTAGGTCCGACAGATACG. Together with reference TRBV7-6 and TRBJ2-3, the CDR3 gives the full variable domain: GAGVSQSPRYKVTKRGQDVALRCDPISGHVSLYWYRQALGQGPEFLTYFNYEAQQDKSGLPNDRFSAERPEGSISTLTIQRTEQRDSAMYRCASSLGPTDTQYFGPGTRLTVL.

Regarding this clone: The CDR3 is cut off 3 residues early in the read; its end comes from the germline J gene. The chain has TRBV7-3 and TRBJ2-3, with unresolved D. Trimming removed 5 bases from V and 2 bases from J, with 8 bases in between. This CDR3 has 13 residues. Looked up from germline, CDR1 is SGHTA and CDR2 is FQGTGA. CDR3 protein: CASSPSPTDTQYF. The DNA read from the CDR3 is TGTGCCAGCAGCCCTTCCCCCACAGATACG. The whole variable domain, filled in from reference TRBV7-3 and TRBJ2-3, reads GAGVSQTPSNKVTEKGKYVELRCDPISGHTALYWYRQSLGQGPEFLIYFQGTGAADDSGLPNDRFFAVRPEGSVSTLKIQRTERGDSAVYLCASSPSPTDTQYFGPGTRLTVL.